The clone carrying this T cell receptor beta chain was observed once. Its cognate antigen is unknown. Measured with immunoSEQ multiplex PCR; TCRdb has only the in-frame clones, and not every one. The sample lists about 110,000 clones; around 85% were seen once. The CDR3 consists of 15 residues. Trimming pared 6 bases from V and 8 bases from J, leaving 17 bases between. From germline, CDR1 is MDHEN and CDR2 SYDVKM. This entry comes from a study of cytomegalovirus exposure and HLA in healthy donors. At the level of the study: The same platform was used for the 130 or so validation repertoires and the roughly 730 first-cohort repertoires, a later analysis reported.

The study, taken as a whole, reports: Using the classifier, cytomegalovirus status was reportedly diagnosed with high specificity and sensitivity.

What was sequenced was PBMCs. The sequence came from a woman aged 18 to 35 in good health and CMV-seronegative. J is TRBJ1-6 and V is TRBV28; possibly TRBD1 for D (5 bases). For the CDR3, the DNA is TGTGCCAGCAGCCACAAGCGGGGGGGAGATTCACCCCTCCACTTT. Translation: CASSHKRGGDSPLHF.